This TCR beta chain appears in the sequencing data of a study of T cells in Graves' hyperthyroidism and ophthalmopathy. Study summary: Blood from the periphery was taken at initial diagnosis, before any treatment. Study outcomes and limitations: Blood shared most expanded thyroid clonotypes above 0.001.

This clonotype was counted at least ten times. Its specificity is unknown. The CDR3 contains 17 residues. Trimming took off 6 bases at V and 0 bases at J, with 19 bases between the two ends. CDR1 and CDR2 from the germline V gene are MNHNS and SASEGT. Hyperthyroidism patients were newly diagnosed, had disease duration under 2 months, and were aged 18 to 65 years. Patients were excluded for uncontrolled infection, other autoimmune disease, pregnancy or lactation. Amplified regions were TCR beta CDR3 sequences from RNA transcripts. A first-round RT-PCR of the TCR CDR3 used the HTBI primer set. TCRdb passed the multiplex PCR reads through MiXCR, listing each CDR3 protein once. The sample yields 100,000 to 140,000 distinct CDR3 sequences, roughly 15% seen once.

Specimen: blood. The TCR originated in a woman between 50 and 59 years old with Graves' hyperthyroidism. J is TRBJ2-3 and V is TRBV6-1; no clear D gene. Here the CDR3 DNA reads TGTGCCAGCAGCCGTCCTCGACCGCCCCATAGCACAGATACGCAGTATTTT. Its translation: CASSRPRPPHSTDTQYF.